This TCR beta chain comes out of a study of CXCR3-negative and CXCR3-positive naive CD8 T cells. CDR1 and CDR2 from the germline V gene are SGHAT and FQNNGV. There are 17 residues in the CDR3. The authors made the TRB cDNA libraries by 5' RACE using UMI labels. TCRdb re-called the 5' RACE reads; every CDR3 protein appears as one record, without DNA. This sample's table has about 5,800 distinct CDR3 sequences. Every subset of CD8+ T cells was sorted in triplicate at under 350,000 cells each. Study results and limitations: Freshly isolated PBMCs were used in most assays, given partial CXCR3 loss after freezing. CXCR3-negative naive cells had less hydrophobic TRB CDR3s than did CXCR3-positive naive cells. Whereas memory cells differed, naive CXCR3-negative and CXCR3-positive cells shared similar TRBV-TRBJ usage.

About this clonotype itself: The target antigen is unknown.

This rearrangement joins TRBV11-2 to TRBJ1-4; TCRdb designates TRBD1, a call that cannot be tested without DNA. The sample comprised naive CXCR3- CD8+ T cells from blood. Noted subset: CD45RO-CCR7+CD27+CD95- naive CD8+ T cells lacking CXCR3 (TNR3-). This TCR derives from a human donor in good health. Some clones in this sample may be carry-over from other donors' samples. This CDR3 reads CASSPPGQGKRDEKLFF.